The 6 T cell receptor beta chains listed next were all sequenced from one sample in a study of T cells after yellow fever vaccination. Via MiXCR, TCRdb re-called the 5' RACE reads, giving one row per CDR3 protein. Here the sample spans a few hundred thousand distinct CDR3 sequences, 6.8% being singletons. The input for sequencing was PBMCs, taken more than 35 days after the first yellow fever vaccination. The receptor set was obtained from a man aged 18 to 35 who received the YFV17D yellow fever vaccine.

This clonotype was seen a few times. The J gene is TRBJ2-1, the V gene TRBV24-1, with D uncertain. Germline V gives CDR1 KGHDR, CDR2 SFDVKD. The CDR3 runs to 14 residues. Trimming removed 3 bases at V and 6 bases at J, with 11 bases between. CDR3 sequence reads: CATSDPGRTNEQFF. In nucleotides, the CDR3 is TGTGCCACCAGTGATCCTGGCCGTACCAATGAGCAGTTCTTC.

This clonotype was picked up a small number of times. The V gene is TRBV5-4, the J gene TRBJ2-7; D call uncertain. Germline CDR1 SGHNT, CDR2 YYREEE (reference sequence). This CDR3 comprises 14 residues. The ends were cut back, 0 bases at V and 3 bases at J, with 10 bases in the middle. In DNA form, the CDR3 reads TGTGCCAGCAGCTTGGTAGACGCTCTCTACGAGCAGTACTTC. As protein: CASSLVDALYEQYF.

This clonotype was observed a few times. The chain employs TRBV25-1 and TRBJ2-1; TRBD1 agrees at 10 bases. The CDR3 totals 15 residues. Germline V gene sequence: CDR1 MGHDK, CDR2 SYGVNS. Trimming at V came to 4 bases and at J to 9 bases, leaving 9 bases not matched to a gene. This CDR3 reads CASSGGDRGIREQFF. DNA of the CDR3: TGTGCCAGCAGTGGGGGGGACAGGGGAATCCGTGAGCAGTTCTTC.

The chain combines TRBV7-2 with TRBJ2-2, with a tentative D call TRBD2 (7 bases). There are 15 residues in the CDR3. V shed 4 bases and J shed 6 bases, with 15 bases lying between them. Germline-derived CDR1 and CDR2 are SGHTA and FQGNSA. The DNA of the CDR3 is TGTGCCAGCAGCTCGAGGGGGGAGGGGGCCGGGGAGCTGTTTTTT. This gives the protein CASSSRGEGAGELFF.

This clonotype has only a few counts. The chain links TRBV20-1 to TRBJ2-2; D not resolved. The V gene lost 5 bases and the J gene lost 5 bases, with 12 bases spanning the gap. The CDR3 is 13 amino acids. CDR1 DFQATT and CDR2 SNEGSKA come from the germline V gene (reference sequence). CDR3 nucleotide sequence: TGCAGTGCTCTAACCCATCCTACCGGGGAGCTGTTTTTT. As protein: CSALTHPTGELFF.

This clonotype turned up a few times. This chain joins TRBV20-1 and TRBJ1-4; weak D call: TRBD1 (6 bases). V lost 0 bases, J lost 0 bases, and 20 bases lay in between. This CDR3 has 19 amino acids. CDR1 is DFQATT, CDR2 SNEGSKA, per germline (reference sequence). The CDR3 is CSARDLGIDKGATNEKLFF. The CDR3 DNA follows: TGCAGTGCTAGAGATCTTGGTATAGACAAGGGGGCAACTAATGAAAAACTGTTTTTT.